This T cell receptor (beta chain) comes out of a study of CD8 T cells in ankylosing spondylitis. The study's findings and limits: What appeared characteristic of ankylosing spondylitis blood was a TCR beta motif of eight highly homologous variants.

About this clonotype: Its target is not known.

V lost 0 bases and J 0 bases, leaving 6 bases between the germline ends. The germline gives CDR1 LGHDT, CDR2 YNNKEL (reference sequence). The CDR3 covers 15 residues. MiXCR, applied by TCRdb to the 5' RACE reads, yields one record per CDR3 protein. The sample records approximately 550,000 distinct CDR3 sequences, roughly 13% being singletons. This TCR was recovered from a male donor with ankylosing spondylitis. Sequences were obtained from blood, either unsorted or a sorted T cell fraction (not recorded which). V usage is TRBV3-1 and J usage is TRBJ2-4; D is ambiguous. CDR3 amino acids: CASSQDTLAKNIQYF. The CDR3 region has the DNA TGTGCCAGCAGCCAAGACACCCTAGCCAAAAACATTCAGTACTTC.